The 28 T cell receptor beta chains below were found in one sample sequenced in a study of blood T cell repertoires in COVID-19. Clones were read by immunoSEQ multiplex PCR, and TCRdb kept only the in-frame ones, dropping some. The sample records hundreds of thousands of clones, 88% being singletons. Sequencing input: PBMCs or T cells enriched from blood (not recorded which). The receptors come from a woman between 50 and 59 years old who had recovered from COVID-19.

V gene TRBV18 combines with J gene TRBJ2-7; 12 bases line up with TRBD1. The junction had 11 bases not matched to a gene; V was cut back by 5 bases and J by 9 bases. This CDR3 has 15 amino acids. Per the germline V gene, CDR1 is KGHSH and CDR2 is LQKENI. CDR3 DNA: TGTGCCAGCTCAGACCTCGGGACAGGGGGCACCGGGCAGTACTTC. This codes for CASSDLGTGGTGQYF.

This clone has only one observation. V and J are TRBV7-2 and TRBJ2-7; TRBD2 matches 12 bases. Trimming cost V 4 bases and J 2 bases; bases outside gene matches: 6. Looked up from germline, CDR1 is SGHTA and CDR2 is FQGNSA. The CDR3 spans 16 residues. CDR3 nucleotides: TGTGCCAGCAGCTCCGGACTAGCGGGATTTGCCTACGAGCAGTACTTC. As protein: CASSSGLAGFAYEQYF.

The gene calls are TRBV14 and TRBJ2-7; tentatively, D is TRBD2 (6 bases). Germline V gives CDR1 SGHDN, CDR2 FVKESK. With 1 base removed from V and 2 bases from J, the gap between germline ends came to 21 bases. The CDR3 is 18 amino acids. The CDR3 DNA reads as TGTGCCAGCAGCCAAGTGATGGAAGCGGGCCGACCCCCCTACGAGCAGTACTTC. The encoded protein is CASSQVMEAGRPPYEQYF. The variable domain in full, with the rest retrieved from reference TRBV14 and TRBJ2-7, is EAGVTQFPSHSVIEKGQTVTLRCDPISGHDNLYWYRRVMGKEIKFLLHFVKESKQDESGMPNNRFLAERTGGTYSTLKVQPAELEDSGVYFCASSQVMEAGRPPYEQYFGPGTRLTVT.

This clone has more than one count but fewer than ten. CDR3 nucleotides: TGTGCCAGCAGCCGGACAGGGGGTAATTCACCCCTCCACTTT. This translates into CASSRTGGNSPLHF. V and J are TRBV7-3 and TRBJ1-6; 10 nucleotides line up with TRBD1. Trimming removed 5 bases from V and 6 bases from J; junction bases left unmatched: 1. The CDR3 has 14 residues. The germline gives CDR1 SGHTA, CDR2 FQGTGA.

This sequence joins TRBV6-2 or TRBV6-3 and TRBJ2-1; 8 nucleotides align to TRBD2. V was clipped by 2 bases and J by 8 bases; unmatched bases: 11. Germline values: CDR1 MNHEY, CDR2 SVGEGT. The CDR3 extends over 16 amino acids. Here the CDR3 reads CASSYSPRGDGDEQFF. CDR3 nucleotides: TGTGCCAGCAGTTACAGTCCGCGGGGGGACGGGGATGAGCAGTTCTTC.

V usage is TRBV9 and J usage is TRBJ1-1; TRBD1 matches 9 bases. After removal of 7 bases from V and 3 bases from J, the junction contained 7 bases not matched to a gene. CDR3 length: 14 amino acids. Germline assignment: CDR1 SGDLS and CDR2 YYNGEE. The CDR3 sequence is CASSGTGRDTEAFF. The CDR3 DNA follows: TGTGCCAGCTCTGGGACAGGGAGGGACACTGAAGCTTTCTTT. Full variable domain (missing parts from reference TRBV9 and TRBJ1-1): DSGVTQTPKHLITATGQRVTLRCSPRSGDLSVYWYQQSLDQGLQFLIQYYNGEERAKGNILERFSAQQFPDLHSELNLSSLELGDSALYFCASSGTGRDTEAFFGQGTRLTVV.

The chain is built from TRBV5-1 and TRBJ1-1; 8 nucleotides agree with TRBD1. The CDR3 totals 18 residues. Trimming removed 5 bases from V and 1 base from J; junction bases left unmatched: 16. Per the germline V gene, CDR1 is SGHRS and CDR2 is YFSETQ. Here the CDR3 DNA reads TGCGCCAGCAGTTCTTGGGGTGGGGCAGGGGGCCCGAACACTGAAGCTTTCTTT. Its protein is CASSSWGGAGGPNTEAFF.

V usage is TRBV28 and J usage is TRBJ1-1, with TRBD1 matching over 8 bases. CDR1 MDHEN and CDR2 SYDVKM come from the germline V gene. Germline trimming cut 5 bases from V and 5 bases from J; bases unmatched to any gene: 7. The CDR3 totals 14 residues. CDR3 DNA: TGTGCCAGCAGTATTCGGACAGGGTGGACTGAAGCTTTCTTT. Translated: CASSIRTGWTEAFF.

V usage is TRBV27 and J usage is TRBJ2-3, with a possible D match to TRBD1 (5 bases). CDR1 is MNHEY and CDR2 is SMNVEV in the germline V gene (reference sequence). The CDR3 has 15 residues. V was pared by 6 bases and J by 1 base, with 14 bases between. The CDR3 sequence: CASRPILGGTDTQYF. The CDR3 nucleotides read TGTGCCAGCAGACCGATTCTAGGGGGCACAGATACGCAGTATTTT.

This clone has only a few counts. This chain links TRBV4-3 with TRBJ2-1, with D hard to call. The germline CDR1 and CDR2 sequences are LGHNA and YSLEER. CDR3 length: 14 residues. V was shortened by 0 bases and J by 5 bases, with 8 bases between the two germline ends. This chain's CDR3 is CASSQEWQNNEQFF. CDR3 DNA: TGCGCCAGCAGCCAAGAATGGCAGAACAATGAGCAGTTCTTC.

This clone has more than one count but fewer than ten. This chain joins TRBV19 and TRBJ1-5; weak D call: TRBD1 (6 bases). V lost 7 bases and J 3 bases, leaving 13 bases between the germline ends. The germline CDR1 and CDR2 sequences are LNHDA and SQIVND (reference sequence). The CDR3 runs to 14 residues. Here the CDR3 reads CASTPRGINQPQHF. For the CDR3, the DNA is TGTGCCAGTACACCGAGGGGGATCAATCAGCCCCAGCATTTT.

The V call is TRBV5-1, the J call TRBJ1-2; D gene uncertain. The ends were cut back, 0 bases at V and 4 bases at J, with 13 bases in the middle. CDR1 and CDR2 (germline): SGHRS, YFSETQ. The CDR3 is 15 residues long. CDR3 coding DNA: TGCGCCAGCAGCTTGGGAGGCCCGAACCCCTATGGCTACACCTTC. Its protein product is CASSLGGPNPYGYTF.

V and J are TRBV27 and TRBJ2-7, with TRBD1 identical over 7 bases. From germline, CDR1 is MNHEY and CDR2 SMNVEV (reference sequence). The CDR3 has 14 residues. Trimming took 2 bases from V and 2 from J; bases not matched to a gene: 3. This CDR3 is CASSLETGPYEQYF. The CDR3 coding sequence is TGTGCCAGCAGTTTAGAGACAGGGCCCTACGAGCAGTACTTC.

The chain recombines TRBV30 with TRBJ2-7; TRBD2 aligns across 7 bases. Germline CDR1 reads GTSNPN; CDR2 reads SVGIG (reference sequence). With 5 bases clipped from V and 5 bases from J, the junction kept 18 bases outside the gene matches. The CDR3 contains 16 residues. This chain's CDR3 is CAWGKLGQRGLDEQYF. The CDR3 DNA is TGTGCCTGGGGAAAACTAGGGCAGCGGGGACTCGACGAGCAGTACTTC.

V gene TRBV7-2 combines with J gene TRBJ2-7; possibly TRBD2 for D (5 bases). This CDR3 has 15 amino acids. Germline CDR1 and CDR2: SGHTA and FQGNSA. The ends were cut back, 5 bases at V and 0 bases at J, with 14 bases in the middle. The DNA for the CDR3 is TGTGCCAGCAGCGGGTGGAGGCAGAGCTCCTACGAGCAGTACTTC. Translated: CASSGWRQSSYEQYF.

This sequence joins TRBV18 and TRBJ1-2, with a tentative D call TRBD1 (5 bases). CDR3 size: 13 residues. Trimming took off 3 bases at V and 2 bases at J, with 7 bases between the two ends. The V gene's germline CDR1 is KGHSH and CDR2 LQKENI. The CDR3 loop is CASSPTDNYGYTF. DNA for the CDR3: TGTGCCAGCTCACCGACAGACAACTATGGCTACACCTTC.

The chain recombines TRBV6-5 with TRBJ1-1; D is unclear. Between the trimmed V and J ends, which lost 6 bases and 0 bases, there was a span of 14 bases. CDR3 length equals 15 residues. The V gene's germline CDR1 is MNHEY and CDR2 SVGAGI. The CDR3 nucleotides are TGTGCCAGCAGCCGAGGGAAGGGATTGAACACTGAAGCTTTCTTT. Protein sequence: CASSRGKGLNTEAFF.

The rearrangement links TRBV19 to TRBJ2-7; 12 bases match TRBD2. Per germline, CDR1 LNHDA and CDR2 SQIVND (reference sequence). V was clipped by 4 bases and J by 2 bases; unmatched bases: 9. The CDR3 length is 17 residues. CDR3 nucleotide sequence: TGTGCCAGTAGTACGCCCGGGACTAGCGGGCACACCTACGAGCAGTACTTC. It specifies CASSTPGTSGHTYEQYF.

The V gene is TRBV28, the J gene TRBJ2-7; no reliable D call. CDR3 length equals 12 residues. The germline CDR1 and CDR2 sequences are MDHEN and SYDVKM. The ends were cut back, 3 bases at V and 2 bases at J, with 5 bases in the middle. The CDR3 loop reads CASSFRPYEQYF. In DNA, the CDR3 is TGTGCCAGCAGTTTCAGGCCCTACGAGCAGTACTTC. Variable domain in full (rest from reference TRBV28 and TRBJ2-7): DVKVTQSSRYLVKRTGEKVFLECVQDMDHENMFWYRQDPGLGLRLIYFSYDVKMKEKGDIPEGYSVSREKKERFSLILESASTNQTSMYLCASSFRPYEQYFGPGTRLTVT.

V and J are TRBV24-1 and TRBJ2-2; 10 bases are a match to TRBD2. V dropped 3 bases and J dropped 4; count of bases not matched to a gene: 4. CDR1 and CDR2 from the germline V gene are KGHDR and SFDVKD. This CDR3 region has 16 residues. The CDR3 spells CATSDPSGRGTGELFF. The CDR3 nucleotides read TGTGCCACCAGTGATCCTAGCGGGAGAGGCACCGGGGAGCTGTTTTTT.

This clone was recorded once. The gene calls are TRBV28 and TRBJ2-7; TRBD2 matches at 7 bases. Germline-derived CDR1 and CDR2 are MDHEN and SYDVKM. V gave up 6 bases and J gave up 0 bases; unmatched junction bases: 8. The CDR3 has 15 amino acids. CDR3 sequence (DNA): TGTGCCAGCAGCACTAGCGCCCTTAGCTCCTACGAGCAGTACTTC. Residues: CASSTSALSSYEQYF.

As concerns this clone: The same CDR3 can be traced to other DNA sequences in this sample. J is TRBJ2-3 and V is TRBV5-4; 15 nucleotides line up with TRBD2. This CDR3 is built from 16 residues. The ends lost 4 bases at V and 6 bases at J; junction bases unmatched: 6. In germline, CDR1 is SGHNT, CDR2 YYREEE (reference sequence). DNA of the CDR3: TGTGCCAGCAGCCCGGGACTAGCGGGAGGAGAGGATACGCAGTATTTT. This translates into CASSPGLAGGEDTQYF.

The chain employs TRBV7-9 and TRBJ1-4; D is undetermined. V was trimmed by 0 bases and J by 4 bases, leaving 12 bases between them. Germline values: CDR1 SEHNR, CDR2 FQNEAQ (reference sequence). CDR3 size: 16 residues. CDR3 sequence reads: CASSLALAGSNEKLFF. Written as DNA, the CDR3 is TGTGCCAGCAGCTTAGCGCTGGCAGGAAGTAATGAAAAACTGTTTTTT.

The CDR3 spells CASSIGRGQGNTEAFF. CDR3 coding DNA: TGTGCCAGTAGTATCGGAAGGGGTCAGGGGAACACTGAAGCTTTCTTT. The chain uses TRBV19 and TRBJ1-1, with D possibly being TRBD1 (5 bases). Germline V gives CDR1 LNHDA, CDR2 SQIVND (reference sequence). CDR3 size: 16 residues. Trimming cost V 3 bases and J 1 base, with 15 bases left between them.

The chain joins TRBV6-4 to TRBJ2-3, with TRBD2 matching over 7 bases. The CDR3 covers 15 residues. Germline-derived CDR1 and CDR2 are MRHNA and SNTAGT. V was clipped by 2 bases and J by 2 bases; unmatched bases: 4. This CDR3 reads CASSDGGRDTDTQYF. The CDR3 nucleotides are TGTGCCAGCAGTGACGGTGGGAGGGACACAGATACGCAGTATTTT.

The CDR3 bases are TGTGCCAGCAGTTTACCCAGGGACAGCTACCATGGCTACACCTTC. This codes for CASSLPRDSYHGYTF. V is TRBV28 and J is TRBJ1-2; 7 positions agree with TRBD1. V was clipped by 2 bases and J by 6 bases; unmatched bases: 9. The germline V gene encodes CDR1 MDHEN and CDR2 SYDVKM. The CDR3 runs to 15 residues.

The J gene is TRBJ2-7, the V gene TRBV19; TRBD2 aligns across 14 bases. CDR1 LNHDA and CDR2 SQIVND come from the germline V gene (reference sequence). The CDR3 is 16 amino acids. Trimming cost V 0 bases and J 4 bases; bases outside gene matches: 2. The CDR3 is CASSIEGLAGVYEQYF. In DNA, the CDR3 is TGTGCCAGTAGTATAGAGGGACTAGCGGGAGTTTACGAGCAGTACTTC.

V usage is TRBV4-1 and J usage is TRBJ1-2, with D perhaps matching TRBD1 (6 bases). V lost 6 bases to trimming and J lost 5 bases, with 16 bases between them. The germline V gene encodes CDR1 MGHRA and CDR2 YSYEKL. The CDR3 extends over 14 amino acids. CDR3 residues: CASRERLGTYGYTF. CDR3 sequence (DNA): TGCGCCAGCAGAGAAAGGCTGGGGACATATGGCTACACCTTC.